This T cell receptor beta chain was sequenced for a study of spatial heterogeneity in lung cancer. Noted time point: sample taken at primary tumor resection. Whole RNA, which was extracted from tumor, nontumor lung tissue or frozen PBMC, was sequenced without any cell sorting. One entry per CDR3 protein, called by TCRdb with MiXCR from the 5' RACE reads. The repertoire holds 15,000 or so distinct CDR3 sequences, with over 20% as singletons. Study findings and constraints: Resection saw ubiquitous expanded tumor TCRs appear in blood more than follow-up did.

CDR1 and CDR2 from the germline V gene are MNHNY and SVGAGI (reference sequence). CDR3 length: 15 amino acids. V dropped 2 bases and J dropped 5; count of bases not matched to a gene: 5. This clonotype was detected many times. Its antigen remains unknown. The rearrangement links TRBV6-6 to TRBJ1-2; 10 bases are a match to TRBD1. Here the sequenced sample was PBMCs, taken at surgery. The source of this sequence is a female donor with early-stage non-small cell lung cancer. Here the CDR3 reads CASSYTGTGAYGYTF. CDR3 coding DNA: TGTGCCAGCAGTTACACCGGGACAGGGGCTTATGGCTACACCTTC.